Listed below are T cell receptor beta chains from one sample, sequenced in a study of regulatory T cells in long-lasting Graves disease. TCRdb re-analysed the multiplex PCR reads in MiXCR, keeping a single row per CDR3 protein. Of about 340,000 distinct CDR3 sequences listed, around 20% are singletons. The source material was peripheral blood mononuclear cells (PBMCs), sampled when the disease was refractory, from a patient treated with antithyroid drugs. All receptors derive from a female donor with Graves disease. CDR3s include the opening cysteine and the closing phenylalanine or tryptophan. D genes are given only for firm matches. The size of a clone is reported for some rows only, either as once, few or many, or as a class for expanded clones.

j_call: TRBJ2-7; d_call: TRBD1; clone_size: many; v_call: TRBV11-3; cdr3_length: 18; cdr3_aa: CASSSRQGPNSIPYEQYF; cdr3_nt: TGTGCCAGCAGTTCTAGACAGGGGCCCAACAGTATTCCCTACGAGCAGTACTTC
j_call: TRBJ2-7; d_call: .; clone_size: many; v_call: TRBV2; cdr3_length: 14; cdr3_aa: CASSEWGALGEQYF; cdr3_nt: TGTGCCAGCAGTGAATGGGGTGCCCTCGGGGAGCAGTACTTC
j_call: TRBJ2-2; d_call: .; clone_size: .; v_call: TRBV15; cdr3_length: 16; cdr3_aa: CATSRPGTQWGGELFF; cdr3_nt: TGTGCCACCAGCAGACCTGGGACCCAATGGGGCGGGGAGCTGTTTTTT
j_call: TRBJ1-1; d_call: TRBD1; clone_size: .; v_call: TRBV3-1; cdr3_length: 15; cdr3_aa: CASSQGTGVATEAFF; cdr3_nt: TGTGCCAGCAGCCAGGGGACAGGGGTGGCCACTGAAGCTTTCTTT
j_call: TRBJ2-5; d_call: .; clone_size: few; v_call: TRBV7-9; cdr3_length: 14; cdr3_aa: CASSLQGTGETQYF; cdr3_nt: TGTGCCAGCAGCTTACAGGGGACCGGAGAGACCCAGTACTTC
j_call: TRBJ1-1; d_call: .; clone_size: .; v_call: TRBV20-1; cdr3_length: 11; cdr3_aa: CSTLGARGAFF; cdr3_nt: TGCAGTACCCTCGGGGCCAGGGGTGCTTTCTTT
j_call: TRBJ2-4; d_call: TRBD2; clone_size: .; v_call: TRBV18; cdr3_length: 18; cdr3_aa: CASSPQKTSPMGKNIQYF; cdr3_nt: TGTGCCAGCTCACCACAAAAGACTAGCCCAATGGGGAAAAACATTCAGTACTTC
j_call: TRBJ2-1; d_call: .; clone_size: many; v_call: TRBV11-2; cdr3_length: 14; cdr3_aa: CASSLQTSYNEQFF; cdr3_nt: TGTGCCAGCAGCTTACAGACTAGTTACAATGAGCAGTTCTTC
j_call: TRBJ1-1; d_call: TRBD1; clone_size: .; v_call: TRBV29-1; cdr3_length: 14; cdr3_aa: CSVEGRDRAGVAFF; cdr3_nt: TGCAGCGTTGAAGGCAGGGACAGGGCTGGGGTAGCTTTCTTT
j_call: TRBJ2-5; d_call: .; clone_size: many; v_call: TRBV12-3/TRBV12-4; cdr3_length: 13; cdr3_aa: CASSLRRIETQYF; cdr3_nt: TGTGCCAGCAGTTTACGGAGGATCGAGACCCAGTACTTC
j_call: TRBJ2-7; d_call: .; clone_size: few; v_call: TRBV5-1; cdr3_length: 16; cdr3_aa: CASSLGLGVGAYEQYF; cdr3_nt: TGCGCCAGCAGCCTCGGGCTTGGAGTTGGAGCCTACGAGCAGTACTTC
j_call: TRBJ1-1; d_call: TRBD1; clone_size: few; v_call: TRBV4-2; cdr3_length: 14; cdr3_aa: CASSQQTGKTEAFF; cdr3_nt: TGTGCCAGCAGCCAACAGACAGGGAAAACTGAAGCTTTCTTT
j_call: TRBJ1-6; d_call: .; clone_size: .; v_call: TRBV14; cdr3_length: 18; cdr3_aa: CASSQRWDTSSYNSPLHF; cdr3_nt: TGTGCCAGCAGCCAAAGGTGGGACACTAGCTCCTATAATTCACCCCTCCACTTT
j_call: TRBJ2-5; d_call: .; clone_size: few; v_call: TRBV14; cdr3_length: 16; cdr3_aa: CASSQVLGELEETQYF; cdr3_nt: TGTGCCAGCAGCCAAGTCTTGGGGGAGCTGGAAGAGACCCAGTACTTC
j_call: TRBJ2-7; d_call: TRBD1; clone_size: few; v_call: TRBV19; cdr3_length: 14; cdr3_aa: CASSTHGTASEQYF; cdr3_nt: TGTGCCAGTAGTACCCACGGGACAGCGAGCGAGCAGTACTTC
j_call: TRBJ2-5; d_call: .; clone_size: many; v_call: TRBV11-2; cdr3_length: 15; cdr3_aa: CASSLEGVGQETQYF; cdr3_nt: TGTGCCAGCAGCTTAGAGGGTGTAGGGCAAGAGACCCAGTACTTC
j_call: TRBJ2-5; d_call: TRBD1; clone_size: .; v_call: TRBV2; cdr3_length: 14; cdr3_aa: CASSDPGQGETQYF; cdr3_nt: TGTGCCAGCAGTGACCCGGGACAGGGGGAGACCCAGTACTTC
j_call: TRBJ2-2; d_call: TRBD1; clone_size: many; v_call: TRBV28; cdr3_length: 15; cdr3_aa: CASEQTGQGTGELFF; cdr3_nt: TGTGCCAGCGAGCAGACAGGGCAAGGGACCGGGGAGCTGTTTTTT
j_call: TRBJ1-1; d_call: TRBD1; clone_size: many; v_call: TRBV12-3/TRBV12-4; cdr3_length: 14; cdr3_aa: CASSAGTGGTEAFF; cdr3_nt: TGTGCCAGCAGCGCCGGGACAGGGGGGACTGAAGCTTTCTTT
j_call: TRBJ2-3; d_call: .; clone_size: .; v_call: TRBV6-1; cdr3_length: 14; cdr3_aa: CASSGQLGPDTQYF; cdr3_nt: TGTGCCAGCAGTGGACAGTTGGGGCCAGATACGCAGTATTTT
j_call: TRBJ1-1; d_call: TRBD1; clone_size: once; v_call: TRBV7-3; cdr3_length: 15; cdr3_aa: CASSTNQGADTEAFF; cdr3_nt: TGTGCCAGCAGCACAAATCAGGGGGCTGACACTGAAGCTTTCTTT
j_call: TRBJ2-7; d_call: .; clone_size: many; v_call: TRBV28; cdr3_length: 13; cdr3_aa: CASKTEPSYEQYF; cdr3_nt: TGTGCCAGTAAGACAGAGCCTTCCTACGAGCAGTACTTC
j_call: TRBJ1-2; d_call: .; clone_size: many; v_call: TRBV15; cdr3_length: 9; cdr3_aa: CATRTGYTF; cdr3_nt: TGTGCCACCCGAACCGGCTACACCTTC
j_call: TRBJ1-1; d_call: .; clone_size: .; v_call: TRBV7-9; cdr3_length: 13; cdr3_aa: CASSQWGGEKAFF; cdr3_nt: TGTGCCAGCAGCCAGTGGGGGGGGGAGAAAGCTTTCTTT
j_call: TRBJ2-2; d_call: TRBD2; clone_size: many; v_call: TRBV27; cdr3_length: 17; cdr3_aa: CASTYGLAGGRGGELFF; cdr3_nt: TGTGCCAGCACCTACGGACTAGCGGGAGGCCGGGGCGGGGAGCTGTTTTTT
j_call: TRBJ1-5; d_call: .; clone_size: .; v_call: TRBV19; cdr3_length: 13; cdr3_aa: CASSIWTDRPQHF; cdr3_nt: TGTGCCAGTAGTATCTGGACAGATCGGCCCCAGCATTTT